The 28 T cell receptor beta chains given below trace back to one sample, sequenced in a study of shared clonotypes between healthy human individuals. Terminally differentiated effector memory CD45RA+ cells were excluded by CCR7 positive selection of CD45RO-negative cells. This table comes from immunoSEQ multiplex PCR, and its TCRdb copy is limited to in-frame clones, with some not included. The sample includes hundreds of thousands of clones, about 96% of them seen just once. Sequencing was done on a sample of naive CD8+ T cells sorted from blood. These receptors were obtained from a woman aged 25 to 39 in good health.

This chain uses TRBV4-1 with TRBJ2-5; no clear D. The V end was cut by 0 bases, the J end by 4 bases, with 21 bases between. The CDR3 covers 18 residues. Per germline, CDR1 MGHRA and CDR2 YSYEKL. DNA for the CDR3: TGCGCCAGCAGCCAAGATCCTGTCTTCACCCTTGTACCAGAGACCCAGTACTTC. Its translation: CASSQDPVFTLVPETQYF.

CDR3 loop: CASSPLTGYQDTQYF. Written as DNA, the CDR3 is TGTGCCAGCAGCCCCCTGACTGGATACCAGGATACGCAGTATTTT. V usage is TRBV9 and J usage is TRBJ2-3; D ambiguous. The CDR3 has 15 amino acids. Per the germline V gene, CDR1 is SGDLS and CDR2 is YYNGEE. V was shortened by 4 bases and J by 6 bases, with 18 bases between the two germline ends.

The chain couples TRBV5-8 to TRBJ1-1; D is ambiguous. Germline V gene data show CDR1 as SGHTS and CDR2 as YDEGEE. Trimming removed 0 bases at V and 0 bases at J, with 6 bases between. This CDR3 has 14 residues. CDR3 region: CASSLEVVNTEAFF. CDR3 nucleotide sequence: TGTGCCAGCAGCTTGGAAGTAGTGAACACTGAAGCTTTCTTT. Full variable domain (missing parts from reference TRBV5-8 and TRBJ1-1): EAGVTQSPTHLIKTRGQQATLRCSPISGHTSVYWYQQALGLGLQFLLWYDEGEERNRGNFPPRFSGRQFPNYSSELNVNALELEDSALYLCASSLEVVNTEAFFGQGTRLTVV.

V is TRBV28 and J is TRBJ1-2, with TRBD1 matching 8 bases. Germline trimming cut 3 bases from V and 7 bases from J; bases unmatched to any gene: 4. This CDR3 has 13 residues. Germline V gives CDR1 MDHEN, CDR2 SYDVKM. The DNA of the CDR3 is TGTGCCAGCAGTTTGACAGGGGAGCGTGGCTACACCTTC. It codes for CASSLTGERGYTF.

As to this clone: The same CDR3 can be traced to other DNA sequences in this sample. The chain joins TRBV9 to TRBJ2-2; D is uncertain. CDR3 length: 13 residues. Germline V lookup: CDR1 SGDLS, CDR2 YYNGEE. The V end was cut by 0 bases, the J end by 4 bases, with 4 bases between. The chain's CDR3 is CASSVGGTGELFF. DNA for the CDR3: TGTGCCAGCAGCGTAGGGGGCACCGGGGAGCTGTTTTTT.

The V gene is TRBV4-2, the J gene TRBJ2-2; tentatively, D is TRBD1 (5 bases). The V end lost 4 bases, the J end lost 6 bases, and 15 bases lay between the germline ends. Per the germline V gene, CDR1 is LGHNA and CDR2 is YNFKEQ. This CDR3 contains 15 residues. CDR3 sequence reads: CASSPDQGVAGELFF. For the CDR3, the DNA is TGTGCCAGCAGCCCGGACCAAGGGGTGGCCGGGGAGCTGTTTTTT.

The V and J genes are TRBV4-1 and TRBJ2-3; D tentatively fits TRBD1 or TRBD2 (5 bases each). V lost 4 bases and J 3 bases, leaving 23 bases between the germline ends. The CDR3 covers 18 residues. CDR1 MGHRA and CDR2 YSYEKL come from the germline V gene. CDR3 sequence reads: CASSPLRGTSQGTDTQYF. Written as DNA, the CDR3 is TGCGCCAGCAGCCCGTTAAGAGGGACCTCCCAAGGGACAGATACGCAGTATTTT.

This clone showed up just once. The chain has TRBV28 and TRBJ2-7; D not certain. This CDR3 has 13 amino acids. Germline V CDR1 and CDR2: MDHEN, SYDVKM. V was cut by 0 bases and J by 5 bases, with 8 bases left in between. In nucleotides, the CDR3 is TGTGCCAGCAGTTTATGGGCAGTAGACGAGCAGTACTTC. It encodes CASSLWAVDEQYF.

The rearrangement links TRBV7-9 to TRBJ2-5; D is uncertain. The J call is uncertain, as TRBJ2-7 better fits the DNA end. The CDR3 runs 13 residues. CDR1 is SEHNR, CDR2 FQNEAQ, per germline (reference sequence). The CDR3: CASSPESSYEQYF. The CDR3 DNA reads TGTGCCAGCAGCCCGGAAAGCTCCTACGAGCAGTACTTC.

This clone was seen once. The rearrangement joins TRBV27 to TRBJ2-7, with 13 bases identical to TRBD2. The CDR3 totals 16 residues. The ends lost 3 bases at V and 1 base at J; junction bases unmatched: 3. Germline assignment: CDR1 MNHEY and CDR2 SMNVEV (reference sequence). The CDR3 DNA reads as TGTGCCAGCAGTTTCGGACTAGCGGGGGCGTCCTACGAGCAGTACTTC. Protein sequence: CASSFGLAGASYEQYF.

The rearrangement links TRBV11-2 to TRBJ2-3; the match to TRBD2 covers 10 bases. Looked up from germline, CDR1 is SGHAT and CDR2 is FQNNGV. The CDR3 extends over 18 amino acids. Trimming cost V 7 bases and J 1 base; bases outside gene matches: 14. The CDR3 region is CASTPGLAGVTRTDTQYF. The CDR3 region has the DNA TGTGCCAGCACCCCGGGGCTAGCGGGAGTCACGCGCACAGATACGCAGTATTTT.

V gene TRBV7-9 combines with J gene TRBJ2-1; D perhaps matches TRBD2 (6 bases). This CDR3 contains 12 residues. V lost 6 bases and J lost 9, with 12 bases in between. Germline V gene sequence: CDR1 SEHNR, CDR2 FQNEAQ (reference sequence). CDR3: CASSFGRGEQFF. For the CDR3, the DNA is TGTGCCAGCAGTTTCGGGAGAGGTGAGCAGTTCTTC.

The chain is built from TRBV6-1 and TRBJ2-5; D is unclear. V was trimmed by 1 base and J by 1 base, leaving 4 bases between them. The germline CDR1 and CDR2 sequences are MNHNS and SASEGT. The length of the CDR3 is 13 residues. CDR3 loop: CASSEGTQETQYF. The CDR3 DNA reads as TGTGCCAGCAGTGAAGGGACCCAAGAGACCCAGTACTTC.

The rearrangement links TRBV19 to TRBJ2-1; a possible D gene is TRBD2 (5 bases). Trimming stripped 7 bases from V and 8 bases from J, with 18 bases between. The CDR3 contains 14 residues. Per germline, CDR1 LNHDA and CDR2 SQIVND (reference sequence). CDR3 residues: CASKVGRGRDEQFF. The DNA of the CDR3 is TGTGCCAGTAAGGTGGGTCGGGGTCGGGATGAGCAGTTCTTC.

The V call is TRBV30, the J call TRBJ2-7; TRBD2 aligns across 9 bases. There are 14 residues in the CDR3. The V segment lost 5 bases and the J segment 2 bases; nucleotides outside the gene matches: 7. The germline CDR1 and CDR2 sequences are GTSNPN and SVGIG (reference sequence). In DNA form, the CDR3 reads TGTGCCTGGGGAGGACTAGCGTCCACCTACGAGCAGTACTTC. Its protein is CAWGGLASTYEQYF.

The CDR3 bases are TGCGCCAGCAGCCAAAACGAAGCTGGCTACACCTTC. It codes for CASSQNEAGYTF. V usage is TRBV4-1 and J usage is TRBJ1-2; D gene ambiguous. Germline loops: CDR1 MGHRA, CDR2 YSYEKL. The CDR3 is 12 residues long. V dropped 2 bases and J dropped 7 bases, with 8 bases sitting between them.

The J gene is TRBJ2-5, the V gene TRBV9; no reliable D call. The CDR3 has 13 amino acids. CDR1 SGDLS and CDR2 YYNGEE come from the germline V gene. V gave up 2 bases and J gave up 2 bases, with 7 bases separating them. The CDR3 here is CASSVSYQETQYF. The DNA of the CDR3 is TGTGCCAGCAGCGTGTCGTATCAAGAGACCCAGTACTTC.

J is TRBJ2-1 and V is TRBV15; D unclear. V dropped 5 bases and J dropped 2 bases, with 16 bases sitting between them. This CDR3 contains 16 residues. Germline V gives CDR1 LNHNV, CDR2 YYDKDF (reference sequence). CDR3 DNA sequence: TGTGCCACCAGCGGACCCATCCCGGGCCCCTACAATGAGCAGTTCTTC. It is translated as CATSGPIPGPYNEQFF.

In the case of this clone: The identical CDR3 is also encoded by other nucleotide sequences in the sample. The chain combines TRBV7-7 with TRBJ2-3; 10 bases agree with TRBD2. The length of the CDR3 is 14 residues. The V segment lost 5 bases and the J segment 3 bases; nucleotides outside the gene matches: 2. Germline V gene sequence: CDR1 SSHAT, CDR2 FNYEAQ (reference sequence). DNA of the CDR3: TGTGCCAGCAGCCCTAGCGGGAGTACAGATACGCAGTATTTT. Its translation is CASSPSGSTDTQYF.

CDR3 protein: CASSESLYGYVSYEQYF. The CDR3 DNA reads as TGTGCCAGCAGTGAGTCGTTGTATGGTTACGTCTCCTACGAGCAGTACTTC. The J gene is TRBJ2-7, the V gene TRBV6-1; D remains unclear. CDR3 length: 17 amino acids. V was trimmed by 3 bases and J by 0 bases, leaving 18 bases between them. CDR1 is MNHNS, CDR2 SASEGT, per germline.

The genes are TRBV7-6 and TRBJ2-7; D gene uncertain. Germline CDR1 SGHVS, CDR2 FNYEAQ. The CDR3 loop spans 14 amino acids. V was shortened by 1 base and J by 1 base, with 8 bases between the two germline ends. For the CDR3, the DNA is TGTGCCAGCAGCTTAGGACGACAATCCTACGAGCAGTACTTC. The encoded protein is CASSLGRQSYEQYF.

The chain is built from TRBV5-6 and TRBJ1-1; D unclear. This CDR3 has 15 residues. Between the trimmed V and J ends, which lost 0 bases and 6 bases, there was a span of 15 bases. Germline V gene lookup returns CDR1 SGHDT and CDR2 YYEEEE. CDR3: CASSLDSERSSEAFF. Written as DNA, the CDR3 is TGTGCCAGCAGCTTGGACAGCGAGCGATCTTCTGAAGCTTTCTTT.

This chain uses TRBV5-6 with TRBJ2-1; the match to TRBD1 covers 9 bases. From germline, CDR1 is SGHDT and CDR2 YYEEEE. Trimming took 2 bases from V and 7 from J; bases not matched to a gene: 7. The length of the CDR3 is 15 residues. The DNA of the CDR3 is TGTGCCAGCAGCTTATGGACAGGGGTGGTTAATGAGCAGTTCTTC. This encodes CASSLWTGVVNEQFF.

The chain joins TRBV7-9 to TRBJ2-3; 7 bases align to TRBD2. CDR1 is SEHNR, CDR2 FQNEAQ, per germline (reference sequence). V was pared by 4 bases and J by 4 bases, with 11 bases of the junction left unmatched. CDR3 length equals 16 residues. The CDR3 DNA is TGTGCCAGCAGCTACCCGTCTAGCGGATTCCCAGATACGCAGTATTTT. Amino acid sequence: CASSYPSSGFPDTQYF.

The CDR3 sequence is CASSSRQGANWEQYF. The CDR3 DNA reads as TGTGCCAGTAGTTCCAGACAGGGGGCGAATTGGGAGCAGTACTTC. This sequence joins TRBV19 and TRBJ2-7, with 10 bases identical to TRBD1. The CDR3 has 15 residues. The V and J ends lost 5 bases and 7 bases, in that order; junction bases with no gene match: 11. CDR1 is LNHDA and CDR2 is SQIVND in the germline V gene (reference sequence).

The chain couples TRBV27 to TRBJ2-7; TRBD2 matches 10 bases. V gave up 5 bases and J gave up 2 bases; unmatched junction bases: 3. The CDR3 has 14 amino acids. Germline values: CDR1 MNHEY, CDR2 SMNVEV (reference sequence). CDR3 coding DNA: TGTGCCAGCAGTCTAGCGGGAGCAGCCTACGAGCAGTACTTC. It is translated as CASSLAGAAYEQYF.

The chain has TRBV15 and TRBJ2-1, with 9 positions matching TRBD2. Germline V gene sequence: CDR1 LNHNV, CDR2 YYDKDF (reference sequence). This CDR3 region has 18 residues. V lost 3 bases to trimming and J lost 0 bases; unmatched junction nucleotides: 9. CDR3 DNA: TGTGCCACCAGCAGCGACCGACTAGCGGACAGCTCCTACAATGAGCAGTTCTTC. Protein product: CATSSDRLADSSYNEQFF.

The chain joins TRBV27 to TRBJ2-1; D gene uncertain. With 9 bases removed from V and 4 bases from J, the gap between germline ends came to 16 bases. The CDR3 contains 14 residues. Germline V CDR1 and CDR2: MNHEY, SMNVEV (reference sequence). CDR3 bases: TGTGCCAGTAATCGGAGACCTACATACAATGAGCAGTTCTTC. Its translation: CASNRRPTYNEQFF.